These 9 T cell receptor beta chains originate from one sample sequenced in a study of shared clonotypes between healthy human individuals. Some clones are missing from TCRdb's copy, which holds only in-frame ones; the method was immunoSEQ multiplex PCR. The top ten hold around 0.4% of the sample, which has 2 million to 3 million clones, 80% to 95% seen once. The sequencing sample was made of naive CD4+ T cells from PBMCs. The sample's subset: CD45RA+ positively selected. The receptors originated from a man between 18 and 29 years old in good health. Some clones in this sample may be carry-over from other donors' samples.

The gene calls are TRBV19 and TRBJ1-5, with D possibly being TRBD1 (5 bases). This CDR3 comprises 15 residues. V was pared by 8 bases and J by 5 bases, with 19 bases between. Germline CDR1 and CDR2: LNHDA and SQIVND (reference sequence). The CDR3 loop is CASGTASVKYQPQHF. The CDR3 coding sequence is TGTGCCAGTGGGACGGCGTCAGTCAAATATCAGCCCCAGCATTTT.

The rearrangement links TRBV28 to TRBJ2-3; TRBD1 might be the D (6 bases). The CDR3 covers 14 residues. CDR1 is MDHEN and CDR2 is SYDVKM in the germline V gene. Trimming pared 3 bases from V and 3 bases from J, leaving 10 bases between. Here the CDR3 reads CASSLPGDTDTQYF. In DNA form, the CDR3 reads TGTGCCAGCAGTTTGCCAGGGGATACAGATACGCAGTATTTT.

This chain connects TRBV11-1 to TRBJ2-1; TRBD2 matches 7 bases. There are 14 residues in the CDR3. Germline CDR1 SGHAT, CDR2 FQDESV (reference sequence). The ends lost 5 bases at V and 9 bases at J; junction bases unmatched: 10. For the CDR3, the DNA is TGTGCCAGCAGCCCGCTGGGGGGAGGGGCTGAGCAGTTCTTC. It specifies CASSPLGGGAEQFF.

V usage is TRBV18 and J usage is TRBJ1-1, with a possible D match to TRBD1 (6 bases). Trimming removed 3 bases at V and 0 bases at J, with 14 bases between. This CDR3 comprises 16 residues. Looked up from germline, CDR1 is KGHSH and CDR2 is LQKENI. CDR3 coding DNA: TGTGCCAGCTCACCGTTAGGGGGAAACATGAACACTGAAGCTTTCTTT. This encodes CASSPLGGNMNTEAFF. Full variable domain (remainder filled in from reference TRBV18 and TRBJ1-1): NAGVMQNPRHLVRRRGQEARLRCSPMKGHSHVYWYRQLPEEGLKFMVYLQKENIIDESGMPKERFSAEFPKEGPSILRIQQVVRGDSAAYFCASSPLGGNMNTEAFFGQGTRLTVV.

The V gene is TRBV2, the J gene TRBJ2-3; possibly TRBD1 for D (6 bases). The CDR3 contains 16 residues. Germline V gene sequence: CDR1 SNHLY, CDR2 FYNNEI. Trimming removed 0 bases from V and 8 bases from J, with 18 bases in between. DNA of the CDR3: TGTGCCAGCAGTGAAGCGGACCCACATCGAGGGGGTACGCAGTATTTT. This sequence encodes CASSEADPHRGGTQYF.

The chain joins TRBV28 to TRBJ2-7, with 11 bases aligning to TRBD2. Germline assignment: CDR1 MDHEN and CDR2 SYDVKM. V was clipped by 6 bases and J by 4 bases; unmatched bases: 5. The length of the CDR3 is 14 residues. The chain's CDR3 is CASRELAGEYEQYF. The CDR3, as DNA: TGTGCCAGCAGGGAACTAGCGGGAGAGTACGAGCAGTACTTC.

The chain recombines TRBV6-5 with TRBJ1-3; D not certain. The CDR3 has 12 amino acids. Germline CDR1 and CDR2: MNHEY and SVGAGI. V was clipped by 11 bases and J by 1 base, with 9 bases between them. CDR3 DNA: TGTGCCGCACAGTCTTCTGGAAACACCATATATTTT. Encoded protein: CAAQSSGNTIYF.

The V gene is TRBV6-1, the J gene TRBJ1-2; unclear D gene. There are 13 residues in the CDR3. Germline CDR1 MNHNS, CDR2 SASEGT. V was clipped by 2 bases and J by 4 bases, with 8 bases between them. The CDR3 is CASSELGLYGYTF. DNA for the CDR3: TGTGCCAGCAGTGAATTGGGTCTCTATGGCTACACCTTC.

V and J are TRBV19 and TRBJ2-3, with a possible D match to TRBD1 (6 bases). CDR1 LNHDA and CDR2 SQIVND come from the germline V gene (reference sequence). The ends were cut back, 10 bases at V and 6 bases at J, with 20 bases in the middle. The CDR3 runs to 14 residues. The CDR3 loop reads CATSRDTGRDTQYF. DNA of the CDR3: TGTGCCACCTCCCGGGACACGGGCCGGGATACGCAGTATTTT.